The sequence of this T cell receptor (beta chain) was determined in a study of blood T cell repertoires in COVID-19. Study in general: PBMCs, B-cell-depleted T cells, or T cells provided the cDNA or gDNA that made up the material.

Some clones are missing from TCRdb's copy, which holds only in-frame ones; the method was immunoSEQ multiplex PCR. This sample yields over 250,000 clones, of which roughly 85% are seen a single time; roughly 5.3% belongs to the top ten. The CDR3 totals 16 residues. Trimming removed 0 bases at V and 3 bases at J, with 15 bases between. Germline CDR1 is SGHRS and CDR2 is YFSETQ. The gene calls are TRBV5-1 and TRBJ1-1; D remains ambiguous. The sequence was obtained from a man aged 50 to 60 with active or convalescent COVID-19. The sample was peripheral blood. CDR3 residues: CASSLGPRGADTEAFF. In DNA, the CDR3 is TGCGCCAGCAGCTTGGGCCCCCGGGGAGCCGACACTGAAGCTTTCTTT. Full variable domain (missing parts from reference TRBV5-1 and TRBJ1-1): KAGVTQTPRYLIKTRGQQVTLSCSPISGHRSVSWYQQTPGQGLQFLFEYFSETQRNKGNFPGRFSGRQFSNSRSEMNVSTLELGDSALYLCASSLGPRGADTEAFFGQGTRLTVV.